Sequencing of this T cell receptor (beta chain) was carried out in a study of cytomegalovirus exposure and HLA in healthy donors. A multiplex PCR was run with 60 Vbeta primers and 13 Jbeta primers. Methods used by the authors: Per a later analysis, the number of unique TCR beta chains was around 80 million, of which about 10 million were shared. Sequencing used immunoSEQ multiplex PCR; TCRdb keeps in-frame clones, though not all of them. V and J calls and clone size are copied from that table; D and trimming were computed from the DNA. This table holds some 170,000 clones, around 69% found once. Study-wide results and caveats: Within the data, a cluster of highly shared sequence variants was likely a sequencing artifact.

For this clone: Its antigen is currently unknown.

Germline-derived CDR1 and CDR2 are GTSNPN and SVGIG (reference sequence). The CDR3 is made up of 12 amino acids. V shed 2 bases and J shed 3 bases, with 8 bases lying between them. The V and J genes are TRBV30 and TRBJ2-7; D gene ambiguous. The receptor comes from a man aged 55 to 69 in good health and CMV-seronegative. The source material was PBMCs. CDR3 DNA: TGTGCCTGGAGTACATCTGACTACGAGCAGTACTTC. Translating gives CAWSTSDYEQYF.